The entry that follows covers one T cell receptor (beta chain) sequence. Its antigen remains unknown. This CDR3 spans 18 amino acids. Germline V gives CDR1 SEHNR, CDR2 FQNEAQ (reference sequence). V was clipped by 4 bases and J by 6 bases; unmatched bases: 17. Sequencing used immunoSEQ multiplex PCR; TCRdb keeps in-frame clones, though not all of them. The table records 30,000 or so clones, around four fifths of them present only once. This entry belongs to a study of OX40 agonist ivuxolimab in advanced cancers. The study's findings and limits: Among T cells, CD8+ cells averaged more expanded clones than CD4+ cells.

The sequencing used CD4+ or CD8+ T cells sorted from blood, collected in a trial of the OX40 agonist ivuxolimab. The clonotype comes from an adult with an advanced solid tumor such as melanoma, head and neck, liver or kidney cancer. V gene TRBV7-9 combines with J gene TRBJ2-1, with 8 bases fitting TRBD1. The CDR3 nucleotides are TGTGCCAGCAGCTCCGACGGTCTTAGAAGGACAGGGTTCAATGAGCAGTTCTTC. Translation: CASSSDGLRRTGFNEQFF.